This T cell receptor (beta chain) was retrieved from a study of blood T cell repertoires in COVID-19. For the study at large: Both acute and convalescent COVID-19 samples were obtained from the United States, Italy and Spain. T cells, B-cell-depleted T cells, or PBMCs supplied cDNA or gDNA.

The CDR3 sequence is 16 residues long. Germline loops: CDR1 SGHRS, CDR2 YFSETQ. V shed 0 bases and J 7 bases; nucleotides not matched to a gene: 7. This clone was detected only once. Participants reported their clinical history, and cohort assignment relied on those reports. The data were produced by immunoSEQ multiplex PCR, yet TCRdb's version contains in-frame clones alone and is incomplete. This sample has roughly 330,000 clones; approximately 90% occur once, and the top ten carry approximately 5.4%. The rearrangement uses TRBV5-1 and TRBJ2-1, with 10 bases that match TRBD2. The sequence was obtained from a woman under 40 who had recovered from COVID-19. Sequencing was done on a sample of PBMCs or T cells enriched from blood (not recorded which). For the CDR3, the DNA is TGCGCCAGCAGCTTGGTGAGCGGGGGGGCCGGTAATGAGCAGTTCTTC. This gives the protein CASSLVSGGAGNEQFF.